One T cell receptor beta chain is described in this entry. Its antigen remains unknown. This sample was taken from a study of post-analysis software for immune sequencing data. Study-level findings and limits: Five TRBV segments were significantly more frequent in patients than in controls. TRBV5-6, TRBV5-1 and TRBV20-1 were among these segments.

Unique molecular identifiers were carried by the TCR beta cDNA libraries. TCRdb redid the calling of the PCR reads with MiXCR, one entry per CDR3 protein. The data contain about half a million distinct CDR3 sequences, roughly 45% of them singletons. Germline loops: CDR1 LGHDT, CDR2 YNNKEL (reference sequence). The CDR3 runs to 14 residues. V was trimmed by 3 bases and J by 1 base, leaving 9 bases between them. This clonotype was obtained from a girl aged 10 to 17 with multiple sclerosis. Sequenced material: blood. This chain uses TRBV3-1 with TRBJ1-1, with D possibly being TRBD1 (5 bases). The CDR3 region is CASSHGDRNTEAFF. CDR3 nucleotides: TGTGCCAGCAGCCACGGCGACAGGAACACTGAAGCTTTCTTT.